This is a list of T cell receptor beta chains from one sample in a study of T cells in Graves' hyperthyroidism and ophthalmopathy. TCRdb reanalysed the multiplex PCR reads using MiXCR and keeps one entry per CDR3 protein. The sample has 550,000 to 850,000 distinct CDR3 sequences; approximately 18% are singletons. The sequencing sample was made of blood. These receptor sequences come from a woman between 45 and 65 years old with Graves' hyperthyroidism that later progressed to Graves' ophthalmopathy. The CDR3 runs from the conserved cysteine through the conserved F or W. The D gene is left open where the match is weak. Only some rows state a clone size, as once, few, many or a class for expanded clones.

cdr3_aa cdr3_nt v_call d_call clone_size j_call
CASSYEGVNEKLFF TGTGCCAGCAGTTATGAGGGAGTTAATGAAAAACTGTTTTTT TRBV6-2/TRBV6-3 NA few TRBJ1-4
CASSYRGADTQYF TGTGCCAGCAGTTACAGGGGTGCAGATACGCAGTATTTT TRBV12-3/TRBV12-4 TRBD1 NA TRBJ2-3
CATSEGSGWETQYF TGTGCCACCAGTGAAGGTTCGGGATGGGAGACCCAGTACTTC TRBV24-1 NA few TRBJ2-5
CASSLSNLVDEQFF TGCGCCAGCAGCTTGTCGAACTTGGTCGATGAGCAGTTCTTC TRBV5-1 NA few TRBJ2-1
CASSGGARAGELFF TGTGCCAGCAGTGGAGGAGCGCGCGCCGGGGAGCTGTTTTTT TRBV6-1 NA NA TRBJ2-2
CASSVGQGRGTGNTIYF TGTGCCAGCAGCGTAGGGCAGGGGCGAGGTACTGGAAACACCATATATTTT TRBV9 NA NA TRBJ1-3
CASSSELNTEAFF TGTGCCAGCAGCTCAGAGCTGAACACTGAAGCTTTCTTT TRBV7-9 NA many TRBJ1-1
CASSKATGDGYTF TGTGCCAGCAGCAAAGCGACAGGGGACGGCTACACCTTC TRBV5-5 TRBD1 few TRBJ1-2
CASSEIRGSNEQFF TGTGCCAGCAGTGAGATTCGGGGGAGCAATGAGCAGTTCTTC TRBV6-4 NA NA TRBJ2-1
CASRLQGTDTQYF TGTGCCAGCAGGCTACAAGGCACAGATACGCAGTATTTT TRBV5-6 NA few TRBJ2-3
CASSSANGDTDTQYF TGCGCCAGCAGCTCAGCCAATGGGGACACAGATACGCAGTATTTT TRBV5-1 NA few TRBJ2-3
CASSIGTTAQPQHF TGTGCCAGTAGTATCGGGACCACCGCTCAGCCCCAGCATTTT TRBV19 NA NA TRBJ1-5
CASSPGVDIQETQYF TGTGCCAGCTCACCAGGGGTGGACATCCAAGAGACCCAGTACTTC TRBV18 NA many TRBJ2-5
CASSSTGGAYADTQYF TGTGCCAGCAGCTCCACAGGGGGCGCTTATGCAGATACGCAGTATTTT TRBV9 TRBD1 few TRBJ2-3
CASSGTSGFYNEQFF TGTGCCAGCAGCGGGACTAGCGGATTCTACAATGAGCAGTTCTTC TRBV2 TRBD2 many TRBJ2-1
CASSVDPTGATLTDTQYF TGTGCCAGCAGCGTAGACCCTACCGGGGCAACACTTACAGATACGCAGTATTTT TRBV9 NA NA TRBJ2-3
CASSLLAGFPQETQYF TGTGCCAGCAGCTTGCTAGCGGGCTTCCCTCAAGAGACCCAGTACTTC TRBV7-8 TRBD2 NA TRBJ2-5
CASSEVEISPLHF TGTGCCAGCAGTGAAGTAGAGATTTCACCCCTCCACTTT TRBV6-1 NA few TRBJ1-6
CASSYSRELGTEAFF TGTGCCAGCAGTTACTCGAGGGAATTGGGCACTGAAGCTTTCTTT TRBV6-6 NA few TRBJ1-1
CASSIDSTGDQPQHF TGTGCCAGTAGTATAGACTCGACAGGGGATCAGCCCCAGCATTTT TRBV19 TRBD1 NA TRBJ1-5
CASRGQGLDTEAFF TGTGCCAGCAGGGGACAGGGGTTGGACACTGAAGCTTTCTTT TRBV12-3/TRBV12-4 TRBD1 NA TRBJ1-1
CATTAGTENQPQHF TGCGCCACTACAGCAGGTACCGAGAATCAGCCCCAGCATTTT TRBV10-2 NA NA TRBJ1-5
CASSLDKLLYNEQFF TGTGCCAGCAGTTTAGACAAACTACTATACAATGAGCAGTTCTTC TRBV12-3/TRBV12-4 NA NA TRBJ2-1
CASTQEGGGGQPQHF TGTGCCAGCACCCAAGAGGGGGGGGGCGGCCAGCCCCAGCATTTT TRBV2 NA few TRBJ1-5
CASSLTDRANTEAFF TGCGCCAGCAGCTTAACGGACAGGGCTAACACTGAAGCTTTCTTT TRBV5-1 TRBD1 NA TRBJ1-1
CASPPGTGSGNTIYF TGTGCCAGCCCACCCGGGACAGGATCAGGAAACACCATATATTTT TRBV18 TRBD1 few TRBJ1-3
CSARDRSYEQYF TGCAGTGCTCGGGACAGATCCTACGAGCAGTACTTC TRBV20-1 TRBD1 many TRBJ2-7
CASSLGSSEAFF TGTGCCAGTTCTCTGGGGAGCTCTGAAGCTTTCTTT TRBV19 NA many TRBJ1-1
CAISGPASNYGYTF TGTGCCATCAGTGGGCCAGCAAGTAACTATGGCTACACCTTC TRBV10-3 NA few TRBJ1-2
CSAGEDRGSEQYF TGCAGTGCCGGAGAAGACAGGGGGAGCGAGCAGTACTTC TRBV20-1 TRBD1 NA TRBJ2-7
CASSFSDRFIEQYF TGCGCCAGCAGCTTTTCCGACAGGTTCATTGAGCAGTACTTC TRBV5-1 NA NA TRBJ2-7
CATSPRVPDTQYF TGTGCCACCAGTCCCCGGGTGCCAGATACGCAGTATTTT TRBV24-1 NA few TRBJ2-3
CASSPRTGSRWGEKLFF TGTGCCAGCAGCCCGAGGACAGGGTCCCGGTGGGGGGAAAAACTGTTTTTT TRBV7-6 TRBD1 NA TRBJ1-4
CSALLRPQETQYF TGCAGTGCTCTACTTCGCCCTCAAGAGACCCAGTACTTC TRBV20-1 NA many TRBJ2-5
CASSVDGGREQYF TGTGCCAGCAGCGTAGATGGGGGGCGAGAGCAGTACTTC TRBV9 NA NA TRBJ2-7
CASSWSAPTNEKLFF TGCGCCAGCAGCTGGTCAGCTCCAACTAATGAAAAACTGTTTTTT TRBV5-1 NA few TRBJ1-4
CAINQGEVTEAFF TGTGCCATCAATCAGGGGGAGGTCACTGAAGCTTTCTTT TRBV10-3 TRBD1 NA TRBJ1-1
CASSEAQVAGDVPETQYF TGTGCCAGCAGTGAAGCGCAAGTAGCGGGGGACGTCCCGGAGACCCAGTACTTC TRBV6-1 TRBD2 NA TRBJ2-5
CASSFGQRNEKLFF TGTGCCAGTAGTTTCGGACAGCGTAATGAAAAACTGTTTTTT TRBV19 NA few TRBJ1-4
CATGASSYNEQFF TGTGCCACCGGGGCGAGCTCCTACAATGAGCAGTTCTTC TRBV6-1 NA NA TRBJ2-1